Listed below are T cell receptor beta chains from one sample, sequenced in a study of blood T cell repertoires in COVID-19. TCRdb's copy holds only in-frame clones and misses some; the assay was immunoSEQ multiplex PCR. The data contain some 110,000 clones, over 70% of them singletons. What was sequenced was peripheral blood. The receptors shown here come from a woman in her 70s with acute or convalescent COVID-19. CDR3s include the opening cysteine and the closing phenylalanine or tryptophan. A D gene is named only where the DNA matches it firmly. Clone size, where shown, is once, few, many, or a class for clones that have expanded.

CDR3	DNA	D	size	J	V
CASSVRSDQPQHF	TGTGCCAGCAGCGTACGATCGGATCAGCCCCAGCATTTT	.	.	TRBJ1-5	TRBV9
CASSETVDNSPLHF	TGCGCCAGCAGTGAAACAGTGGATAATTCACCCCTCCACTTT	.	.	TRBJ1-6	TRBV10-1
CASSRHTEQYF	TGTGCCAGCAGCCGACACACCGAGCAGTACTTC	.	.	TRBJ2-7	TRBV7-8
CASSGPNRDEQFF	TGTGCCAGCAGTGGCCCCAACAGGGACGAGCAGTTCTTC	.	once	TRBJ2-1	TRBV25-1
CASSTRGTGGTGELFF	TGTGCCAGCAGCACCCGCGGGACAGGCGGCACCGGGGAGCTGTTTTTT	TRBD1	.	TRBJ2-2	TRBV9
CASSFLQGAWGYGYTF	TGTGCCAGCAGCTTTTTACAGGGGGCCTGGGGCTATGGCTACACCTTC	TRBD1	.	TRBJ1-2	TRBV7-2
CASSYSKGISGPLHF	TGTGCCAGCAGTTACTCGAAGGGGATCTCGGGACCCCTCCACTTT	.	.	TRBJ1-6	TRBV6-5
CASSWGGRGGYNSPLHF	TGTGCCAGCAGCTGGGGGGGCAGGGGAGGCTATAATTCACCCCTCCACTTT	.	once	TRBJ1-6	TRBV3-1/TRBV3-2
CASSQTLSGGPLHF	TGTGCCAGCAGCCAAACCTTATCCGGAGGCCCCCTCCACTTT	.	.	TRBJ1-6	TRBV3-1/TRBV3-2
CASSYGTGAGNYGYTF	TGCGCCAGCAGCTACGGGACAGGGGCGGGAAACTATGGCTACACCTTC	TRBD1	.	TRBJ1-2	TRBV5-1
CASSSAGVSYEQYF	TGCGCCAGCAGTTCAGCGGGGGTGTCCTACGAGCAGTACTTC	TRBD2	once	TRBJ2-7	TRBV10-2
CASTKDSQGYEQYF	TGTGCCAGCACCAAGGACAGTCAAGGCTACGAGCAGTACTTC	.	.	TRBJ2-7	TRBV27
CASSSRQGRNRPEGYTF	TGTGCCAGCAGCTCGAGACAGGGAAGGAATAGACCGGAGGGCTACACCTTC	TRBD1	once	TRBJ1-2	TRBV9
CASKRQGADQPQHF	TGTGCCAGCAAAAGACAGGGGGCGGATCAGCCCCAGCATTTT	TRBD1	.	TRBJ1-5	TRBV6-6
CASSLTGGEAFF	TGTGCCAGCAGTCTAACAGGGGGCGAAGCTTTCTTT	TRBD1	once	TRBJ1-1	TRBV6-5
CASSLGGREQYF	TGTGCCAGCAGCTTGGGGGGGCGCGAGCAGTACTTC	.	.	TRBJ2-7	TRBV5-5
CASSGRDRGRAYGYTF	TGTGCCAGCAGTGGCCGGGACAGGGGGCGCGCCTATGGCTACACCTTC	TRBD1	.	TRBJ1-2	TRBV6-1
CASSLSGGGQDTQYF	TGTGCCAGCAGCCTGTCGGGGGGCGGACAAGATACGCAGTATTTT	.	.	TRBJ2-3	TRBV7-7
CASSQDWGGQNEQFF	TGTGCCAGCAGCCAAGATTGGGGGGGTCAGAATGAGCAGTTCTTC	TRBD2	.	TRBJ2-1	TRBV14
CASSPQGSGTEAFF	TGTGCCAGCAGCCCTCAGGGTAGTGGGACTGAAGCTTTCTTT	.	.	TRBJ1-1	TRBV11-2
CASSQVGGQGPQNIQYF	TGTGCCAGCAGCCAAGTCGGGGGGCAGGGCCCCCAAAACATTCAGTACTTC	.	.	TRBJ2-4	TRBV4-2
CASSPPPGTGGGETQYF	TGTGCCAGCAGCCCCCCCCCGGGGACAGGGGGCGGGGAGACCCAGTACTTC	TRBD1	.	TRBJ2-5	TRBV5-4
CASSKSFFREGEQYF	TGTGCCAGCAGCAAAAGCTTCTTCAGGGAAGGCGAGCAGTACTTC	.	few	TRBJ2-7	TRBV3-1/TRBV3-2
CATSDPGEAAETQYF	TGTGCCACCAGTGATCCCGGCGAGGCCGCGGAGACCCAGTACTTC	.	.	TRBJ2-5	TRBV24-1
CASSLVRGRGTGELFF	TGTGCCAGCAGCTTGGTTAGGGGGCGCGGGACCGGGGAGCTGTTTTTT	TRBD1	.	TRBJ2-2	TRBV5-4